This T cell receptor beta chain was identified in a study of identifying expanded T cells in peripheral blood. This CDR3 contains 13 residues. The V and J ends lost 8 bases and 8 bases respectively, with 21 bases between them. CDR1 is SQVTM and CDR2 is ANQGSEA in the germline V gene. The protocol was immunoSEQ multiplex PCR, while the TCRdb copy is restricted to in-frame clones and leaves out a portion. There are some 75,000 clones in the sample; roughly 90% occur only once, and over 2.5% lies in the top ten. This TCR was sampled from a person between 18 and 69 years old in good health. V and J are TRBV29-1 and TRBJ1-1; D is unresolved. Sequencing used blood. CDR3: CSTGETASLEAFF. The CDR3 coding sequence is TGCAGCACCGGGGAGACTGCCTCCCTGGAAGCTTTCTTT.